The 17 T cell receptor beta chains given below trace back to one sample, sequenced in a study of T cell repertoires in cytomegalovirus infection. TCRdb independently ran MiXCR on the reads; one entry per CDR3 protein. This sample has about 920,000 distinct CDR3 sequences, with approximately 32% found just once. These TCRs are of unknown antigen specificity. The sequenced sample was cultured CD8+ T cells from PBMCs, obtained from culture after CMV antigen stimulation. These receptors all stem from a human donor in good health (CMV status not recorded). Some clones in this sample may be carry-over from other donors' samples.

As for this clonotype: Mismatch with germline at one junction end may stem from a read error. In DNA, the CDR3 is TGTGCCAACAGTGAATTTGGGGCAGGGGATGGCTACACCTTC. It is translated as CANSEFGAGDGYTF. The genes are TRBV25-1 and TRBJ1-2, with a weak D call TRBD1 (6 bases). This CDR3 contains 14 residues. CDR1 is MGHDK, CDR2 SYGVNS, per germline.

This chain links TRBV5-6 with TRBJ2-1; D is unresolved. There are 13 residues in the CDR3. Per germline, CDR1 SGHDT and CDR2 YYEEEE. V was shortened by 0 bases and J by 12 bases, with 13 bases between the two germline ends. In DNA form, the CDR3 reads TGTGCCAGCAGCTTGGGCTTTAAAAGTACGCAGTTCTTC. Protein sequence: CASSLGFKSTQFF.

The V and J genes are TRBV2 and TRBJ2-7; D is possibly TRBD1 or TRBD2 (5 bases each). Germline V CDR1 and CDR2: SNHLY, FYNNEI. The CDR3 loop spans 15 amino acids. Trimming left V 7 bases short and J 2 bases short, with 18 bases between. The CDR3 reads CASTEGGAETYEQYV. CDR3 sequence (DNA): TGTGCCAGCACCGAGGGTGGGGCGGAAACCTACGAGCAGTACGTC.

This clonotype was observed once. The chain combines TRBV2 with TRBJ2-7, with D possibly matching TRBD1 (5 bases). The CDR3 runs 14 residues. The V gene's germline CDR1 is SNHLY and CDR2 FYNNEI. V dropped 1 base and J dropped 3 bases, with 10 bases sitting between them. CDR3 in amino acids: CASSEVWGHYEQYF. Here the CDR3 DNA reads TGTGCCAGCAGTGAAGTTTGGGGCCACTACGAGCAGTACTTC.

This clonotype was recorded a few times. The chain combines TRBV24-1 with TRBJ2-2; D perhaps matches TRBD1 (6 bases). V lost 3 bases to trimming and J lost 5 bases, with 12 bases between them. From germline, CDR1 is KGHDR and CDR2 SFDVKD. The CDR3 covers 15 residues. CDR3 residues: CATSDQGTSTGELFF. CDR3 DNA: TGTGCCACCAGTGATCAGGGGACAAGTACCGGGGAGCTGTTTTTT.

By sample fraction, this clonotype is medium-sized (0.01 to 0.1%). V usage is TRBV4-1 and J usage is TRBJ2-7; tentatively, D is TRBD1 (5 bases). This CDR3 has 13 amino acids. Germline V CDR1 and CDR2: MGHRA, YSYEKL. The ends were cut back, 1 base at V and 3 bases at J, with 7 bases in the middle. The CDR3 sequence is CASSQVDNYEQYF. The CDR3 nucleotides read TGCGCCAGCAGCCAAGTGGACAACTACGAGCAGTACTTC.

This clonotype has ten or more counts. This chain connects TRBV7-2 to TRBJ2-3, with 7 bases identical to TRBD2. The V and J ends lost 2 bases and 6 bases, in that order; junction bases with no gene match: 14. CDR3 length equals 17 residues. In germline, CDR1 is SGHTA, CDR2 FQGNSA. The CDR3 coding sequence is TGTGCCAGCAGCTTATTTTCGAGCGGGGCAACCGGGGATACGCAGTATTTT. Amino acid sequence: CASSLFSSGATGDTQYF. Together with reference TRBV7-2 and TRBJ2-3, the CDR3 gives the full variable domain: GAGVSQSPSNKVTEKGKDVELRCDPISGHTALYWYRQSLGQGLEFLIYFQGNSAPDKSGLPSDRFSAERTGGSVSTLTIQRTQQEDSAVYLCASSLFSSGATGDTQYFGPGTRLTVL.

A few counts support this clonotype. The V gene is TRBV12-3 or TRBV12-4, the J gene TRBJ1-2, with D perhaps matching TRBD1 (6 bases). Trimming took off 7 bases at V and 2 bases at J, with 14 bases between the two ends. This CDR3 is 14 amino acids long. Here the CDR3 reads CASTRRGPNYGYTF. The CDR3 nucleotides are TGTGCCAGCACCCGCCGGGGGCCGAACTATGGCTACACCTTC.

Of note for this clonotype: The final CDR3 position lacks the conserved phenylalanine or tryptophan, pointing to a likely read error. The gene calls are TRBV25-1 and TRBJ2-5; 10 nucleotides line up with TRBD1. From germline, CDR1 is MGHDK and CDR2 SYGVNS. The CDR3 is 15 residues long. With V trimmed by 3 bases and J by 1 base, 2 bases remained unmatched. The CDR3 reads CASSDDRGPQETQYL. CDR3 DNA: TGTGCCAGCAGTGACGACAGGGGGCCCCAAGAGACCCAGTACCTC.

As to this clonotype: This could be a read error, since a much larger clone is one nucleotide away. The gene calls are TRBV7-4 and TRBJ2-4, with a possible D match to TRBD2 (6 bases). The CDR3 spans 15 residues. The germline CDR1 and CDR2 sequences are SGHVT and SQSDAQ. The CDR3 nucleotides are TGTGCCAACAGCCGACCCTCGGCGGGGAAAAACATTCAGTACTTC. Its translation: CANSRPSAGKNIQYF.

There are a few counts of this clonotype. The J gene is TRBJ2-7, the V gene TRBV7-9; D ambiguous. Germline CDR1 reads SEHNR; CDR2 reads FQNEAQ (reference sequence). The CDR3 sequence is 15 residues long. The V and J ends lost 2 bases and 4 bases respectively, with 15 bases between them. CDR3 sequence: CASSLHLRSDYEQYF. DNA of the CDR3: TGTGCCAGCAGCTTACACCTGAGATCGGATTACGAGCAGTACTTC.

The CDR3 DNA follows: TGCGCCAGCAGCTTGAGATCCCGGACAGTCCGGGGAAATTCACCCCTCCACTTT. Its translation: CASSLRSRTVRGNSPLHF. The V and J genes are TRBV5-1 and TRBJ1-6; possible D gene TRBD1, 6 bases. Trimming stripped 1 base from V and 7 bases from J, with 21 bases between. The CDR3 spans 18 residues. Germline V gives CDR1 SGHRS, CDR2 YFSETQ.

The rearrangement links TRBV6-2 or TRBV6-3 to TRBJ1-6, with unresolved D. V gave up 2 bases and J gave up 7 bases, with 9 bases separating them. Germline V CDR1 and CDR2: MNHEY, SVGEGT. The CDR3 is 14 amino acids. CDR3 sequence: CASSYPAGNSPLHF. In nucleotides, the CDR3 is TGTGCCAGCAGTTACCCCGCCGGGAATTCACCCCTCCACTTT.

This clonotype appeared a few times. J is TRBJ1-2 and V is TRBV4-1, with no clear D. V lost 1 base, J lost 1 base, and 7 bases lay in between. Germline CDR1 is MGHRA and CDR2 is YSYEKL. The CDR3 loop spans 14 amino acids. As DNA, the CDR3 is TGCGCCAGCAGCCAAGGAGGGTTTAACTATGGCTACACCTTC. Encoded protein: CASSQGGFNYGYTF.

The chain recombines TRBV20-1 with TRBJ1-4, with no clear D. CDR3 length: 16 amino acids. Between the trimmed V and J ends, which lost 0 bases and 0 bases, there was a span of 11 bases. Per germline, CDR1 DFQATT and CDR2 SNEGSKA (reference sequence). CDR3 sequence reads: CSARDWTDTTNEKLFF. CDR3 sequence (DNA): TGCAGTGCTAGAGATTGGACCGACACAACTAATGAAAAACTGTTTTTT.

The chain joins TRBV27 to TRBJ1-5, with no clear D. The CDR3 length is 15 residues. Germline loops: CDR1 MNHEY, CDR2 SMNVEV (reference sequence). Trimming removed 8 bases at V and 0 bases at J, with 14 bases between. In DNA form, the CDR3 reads TGTGCCAGCCGTTCTCACGGAACTAGCAATCAGCCCCAGCATTTT. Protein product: CASRSHGTSNQPQHF.

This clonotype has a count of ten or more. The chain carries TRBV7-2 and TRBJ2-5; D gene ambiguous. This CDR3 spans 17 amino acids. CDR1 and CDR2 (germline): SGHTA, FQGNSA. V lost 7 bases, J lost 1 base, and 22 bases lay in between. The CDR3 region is CASIKLPIWRLQETQYF. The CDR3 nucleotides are TGTGCCAGCATCAAACTCCCAATATGGCGCCTCCAAGAGACCCAGTACTTC.